A single sample gave rise to the 32 T cell receptor beta chains below, sequenced in a study of T cell repertoires in cytomegalovirus infection. TCRdb re-called the reads through MiXCR, storing one row per CDR3 protein. This table has 150,000 to 200,000 distinct CDR3 sequences, around an eighth appearing once. The sequenced sample was PBMCs. These receptors were obtained from a human donor in good health (CMV status not recorded). Some clones in this sample may be carry-over from other donors' samples.

This chain joins TRBV20-1 and TRBJ2-1; TRBD2 aligns across 10 bases. Trimming took 2 bases from V and 10 from J; bases not matched to a gene: 11. Germline CDR1 DFQATT, CDR2 SNEGSKA (reference sequence). CDR3 length equals 15 residues. Here the CDR3 DNA reads TGCAGTGCTAGATGGATGAAAGCGGGAGGGCAAGAGCAGTTCTTC. Its protein product is CSARWMKAGGQEQFF.

This clonotype has just a few counts. The chain recombines TRBV5-6 with TRBJ2-5; TRBD1 agrees at 7 bases. CDR3 length: 14 amino acids. Germline V CDR1 and CDR2: SGHDT, YYEEEE. The trim removed 3 bases at V and 2 bases at J, leaving 4 bases unmatched. Here the CDR3 reads CASSSTGDQETQYF. CDR3 nucleotides: TGTGCCAGCAGCTCTACAGGGGATCAAGAGACCCAGTACTTC.

This clonotype was counted between two and nine times. This chain uses TRBV5-6 with TRBJ1-5; D might be TRBD1 (6 bases). Germline-derived CDR1 and CDR2 are SGHDT and YYEEEE. The V gene lost 4 bases and the J gene lost 3 bases, with 14 bases spanning the gap. This CDR3 contains 15 residues. The DNA for the CDR3 is TGTGCCAGCAGCCCTGCGGGGGCGCCCAATCAGCCCCAGCATTTT. As protein: CASSPAGAPNQPQHF.

This clonotype was found a few times. This chain connects TRBV6-6 to TRBJ1-2; D gene uncertain. Looked up from germline, CDR1 is MNHNY and CDR2 is SVGAGI (reference sequence). V lost 2 bases to trimming and J lost 8 bases, with 9 bases between them. CDR3 length: 12 residues. CDR3 bases: TGTGCCAGCAGTTACAGACCGGAGGGCTACACCTTC. Translation: CASSYRPEGYTF.

The sample holds many counts of this clonotype. The chain has TRBV6-4 and TRBJ2-2; no clear D gene. Germline CDR1 and CDR2: MRHNA and SNTAGT. V lost 4 bases, J lost 4 bases, and 10 bases lay in between. The CDR3 is 14 residues long. The CDR3 nucleotides read TGTGCCAGCAGTGGTGGGATGGGCACCGGGGAGCTGTTTTTT. Its translation: CASSGGMGTGELFF.

With regard to this clonotype: Being one base from a much bigger clone, this may be a read error. The J gene is TRBJ2-3, the V gene TRBV7-8; D is perhaps TRBD2 (7 bases). V lost 1 base and J lost 3, with 11 bases in between. The length of the CDR3 is 15 residues. CDR1 and CDR2 (germline): SGHVS, FQNEAQ. The CDR3 is CASSLDAGATDTQYF. DNA of the CDR3: TGTGCCAGCAGCTTAGACGCGGGGGCTACAGATACGCAGTATTTT. The full variable domain, its missing parts supplied by reference TRBV7-8 and TRBJ2-3, is GAGVSQSPRYKVAKRGQDVALRCDPISGHVSLFWYQQALGQGPEFLTYFQNEAQLDKSGLPSDRFFAERPEGSVSTLKIQRTQQEDSAVYLCASSLDAGATDTQYFGPGTRLTVL.

The rearrangement links TRBV25-1 to TRBJ1-1; D is unresolved. Per the germline V gene, CDR1 is MGHDK and CDR2 is SYGVNS. The CDR3 has 12 amino acids. The germline V and J ends were trimmed by 0 bases and 3 bases, with 2 bases remaining between them. CDR3 DNA: TGTGCCAGCAGTGAATATGACACTGAAGCTTTCTTT. The encoded protein is CASSEYDTEAFF. Complete variable domain (other parts from reference TRBV25-1 and TRBJ1-1): EADIYQTPRYLVIGTGKKITLECSQTMGHDKMYWYQQDPGMELHLIHYSYGVNSTEKGDLSSESTVSRIRTEHFPLTLESARPSHTSQYLCASSEYDTEAFFGQGTRLTVV.

This chain links TRBV7-6 with TRBJ1-6; D call uncertain. There are 14 residues in the CDR3. The V end lost 5 bases, the J end lost 3 bases, and 8 bases lay between the germline ends. Per germline, CDR1 SGHVS and CDR2 FNYEAQ. CDR3 loop: CASSPSLYNSPLHF. CDR3 sequence (DNA): TGTGCCAGCAGCCCTTCGCTCTATAATTCACCCCTCCACTTT.

The chain carries TRBV7-8 and TRBJ1-4, with D tentatively TRBD1 (5 bases). This CDR3 comprises 14 residues. V lost 2 bases and J 8 bases, leaving 12 bases between the germline ends. Looked up from germline, CDR1 is SGHVS and CDR2 is FQNEAQ. CDR3 in amino acids: CASSLQGGGEKLFF. Here the CDR3 DNA reads TGTGCCAGCAGCTTACAGGGTGGGGGAGAAAAACTGTTTTTT.

In its sample, this clonotype was seen a few times. This chain joins TRBV29-1 and TRBJ1-1; D uncertain. This CDR3 spans 12 amino acids. V was pared by 3 bases and J by 4 bases, with 9 bases between. Germline V gives CDR1 SQVTM, CDR2 ANQGSEA. The CDR3 DNA is TGCAGCGTTGAGAACTCAGGCACTGAAGCTTTCTTT. It is translated as CSVENSGTEAFF.

This clonotype was counted only a few times. This rearrangement joins TRBV2 to TRBJ1-2; D is undetermined. From germline, CDR1 is SNHLY and CDR2 FYNNEI. Trimming took off 6 bases at V and 1 base at J, with 9 bases between the two ends. This CDR3 is built from 13 residues. CDR3 in amino acids: CASSQGINYGYTF. The CDR3 region has the DNA TGTGCCAGCAGCCAAGGGATTAACTATGGCTACACCTTC. Together with reference TRBV2 and TRBJ1-2, the CDR3 gives the full variable domain: EPEVTQTPSHQVTQMGQEVILRCVPISNHLYFYWYRQILGQKVEFLVSFYNNEISEKSEIFDDQFSVERPDGSNFTLKIRSTKLEDSAMYFCASSQGINYGYTFGSGTRLTVV.

Ten or more counts support this clonotype. This rearrangement joins TRBV7-9 to TRBJ1-1; D perhaps matches TRBD1 (5 bases). Germline CDR1 reads SEHNR; CDR2 reads FQNEAQ (reference sequence). The V gene lost 1 base and the J gene lost 4 bases, with 19 bases spanning the gap. The CDR3 sequence is 17 residues long. The CDR3 spells CASSLGGALGKGTEAFF. CDR3 bases: TGTGCCAGCAGCTTAGGCGGGGCGCTCGGGAAGGGCACTGAAGCTTTCTTT.

A note on this clonotype: This may arise from a read error, as a much more abundant clone is one base away. J is TRBJ1-2 and V is TRBV5-6, with 8 bases matching TRBD1. V was clipped by 2 bases and J by 3 bases; unmatched bases: 12. Germline values: CDR1 SGHDT, CDR2 YYEEEE. The CDR3 runs to 17 residues. CDR3 coding DNA: TGTGCCAGCAGCTTTCCGCTACAGGGGGGACCGGACTATGGCTACACCTTC. The encoded protein is CASSFPLQGGPDYGYTF.

The chain uses TRBV6-2 or TRBV6-3 and TRBJ2-1; 7 bases line up with TRBD2. The CDR3 has 16 residues. CDR1 is MNHEY, CDR2 SVGEGT, per germline. J was trimmed by 1 base and V by 6 bases; bases with no gene match: 9. This chain's CDR3 is CASSPSGLPSYNEQFF. CDR3 DNA: TGTGCCAGCAGCCCCTCGGGACTACCTTCCTACAATGAGCAGTTCTTC.

This clonotype was seen repeatedly, ten times or more. This sequence joins TRBV4-1 and TRBJ2-7; 7 nucleotides agree with TRBD2. The CDR3 runs to 14 residues. J gave up 4 bases and V 1 base, and 4 bases lay outside the gene matches. CDR1 is MGHRA and CDR2 is YSYEKL in the germline V gene. The DNA for the CDR3 is TGCGCCAGCAGCCAAGCCCCGGGGGGTTACGAGCAGTACTTC. It codes for CASSQAPGGYEQYF.

This clonotype was seen ten or more times. This chain connects TRBV7-6 to TRBJ1-2; D is uncertain. Germline V gene sequence: CDR1 SGHVS, CDR2 FNYEAQ. This CDR3 contains 12 residues. V was pared by 2 bases and J by 8 bases, with 9 bases between. The CDR3 loop is CASSLLSGGYTF. The CDR3, as DNA: TGTGCCAGCAGCTTATTGAGCGGAGGCTACACCTTC.

This clonotype turned up a few times. The rearrangement uses TRBV4-3 and TRBJ1-3, with unresolved D. Germline CDR1 and CDR2: LGHNA and YSLEER. V gave up 0 bases and J gave up 3 bases, with 9 bases separating them. CDR3 size: 15 residues. In DNA, the CDR3 is TGCGCCAGCAGCCAAGAATCAGTAATTGGAAACACCATATATTTT. It is translated as CASSQESVIGNTIYF.

This rearrangement joins TRBV7-8 to TRBJ1-1, with D possibly being TRBD1 (6 bases). The germline gives CDR1 SGHVS, CDR2 FQNEAQ. The CDR3 sequence is 17 residues long. V gave up 2 bases and J gave up 1 base, with 17 bases separating them. The CDR3 loop is CASSLTGFLQRNTEAFF. The DNA of the CDR3 is TGTGCCAGCAGCTTAACAGGGTTCCTACAGCGGAACACTGAAGCTTTCTTT.

This chain uses TRBV29-1 with TRBJ1-1; D call uncertain. Trimming stripped 0 bases from V and 11 bases from J, with 13 bases between. CDR1 is SQVTM and CDR2 is ANQGSEA in the germline V gene. This CDR3 has 12 residues. The CDR3 DNA reads TGCAGCGTTGAAGAGGCGGACCTGGTGGCTTTCTTT. Protein sequence: CSVEEADLVAFF.

This clonotype was seen at least ten times. CDR3 bases: TGTGCCAGCAGCTTAAGTACTAGCGGGAGGGAGACCCAGTACTTC. Protein product: CASSLSTSGRETQYF. The chain has TRBV7-8 and TRBJ2-5; TRBD2 agrees at 12 bases. With 2 bases clipped from V and 5 bases from J, the junction kept 3 bases outside the gene matches. The V gene's germline CDR1 is SGHVS and CDR2 FQNEAQ. The CDR3 is made up of 15 amino acids.

The chain combines TRBV29-1 with TRBJ2-5; D is possibly TRBD1 (6 bases). The germline V gene has CDR1 SQVTM and CDR2 ANQGSEA. This CDR3 has 16 amino acids. Trimming shortened V by 4 bases and J by 3 bases, and 21 bases separated the two germline ends. The CDR3 DNA is TGCAGCGTTGGCACTTTGGCAGGGGCAAGTAAAGAGACCCAGTACTTC. Translated, it gives CSVGTLAGASKETQYF.

The chain couples TRBV29-1 to TRBJ2-5; D gene unclear. The CDR3 covers 11 residues. CDR1 SQVTM and CDR2 ANQGSEA come from the germline V gene. Trimming pared 5 bases from V and 7 bases from J, leaving 11 bases between. The CDR3 nucleotides are TGCAGCGTTTACGGCTCGGGGACCCAGTACTTC. The encoded protein is CSVYGSGTQYF.

This clonotype was counted between two and nine times. The chain is built from TRBV20-1 and TRBJ2-1; D is unresolved. Germline-derived CDR1 and CDR2 are DFQATT and SNEGSKA (reference sequence). Trimming stripped 3 bases from V and 1 base from J, with 16 bases between. The CDR3 has 16 amino acids. DNA of the CDR3: TGCAGTGCTAGTCGACTGTTGCCGAAGTCCTACAATGAGCAGTTCTTC. It encodes CSASRLLPKSYNEQFF.

The chain joins TRBV10-3 to TRBJ1-1; unclear D gene. The V end was cut by 2 bases, the J end by 0 bases, with 4 bases between. Per germline, CDR1 ENHRY and CDR2 SYGVKD. There are 13 residues in the CDR3. CDR3 in DNA: TGTGCCATCAGTGAGACAGTGAACACTGAAGCTTTCTTT. This translates into CAISETVNTEAFF.

This clonotype has only one observation. This rearrangement joins TRBV20-1 to TRBJ2-3, with 8 bases lining up with TRBD1. V dropped 6 bases and J dropped 3; count of bases not matched to a gene: 8. The CDR3 length is 14 residues. CDR1 is DFQATT and CDR2 is SNEGSKA in the germline V gene (reference sequence). The CDR3: CSAATGEGTDTQYF. In DNA, the CDR3 is TGCAGTGCCGCGACAGGGGAAGGGACAGATACGCAGTATTTT.

This clonotype was found many times. The rearrangement uses TRBV12-3 or TRBV12-4 and TRBJ2-1; possibly TRBD1 or TRBD2 for D (6 bases each). V lost 5 bases to trimming and J lost 2 bases, with 16 bases between them. The CDR3 spans 16 residues. CDR3 sequence: CASSPQTGGAYNEQFF. The CDR3 bases are TGTGCCAGCAGTCCACAGACAGGAGGGGCCTACAATGAGCAGTTCTTC.

This clonotype occurred a few times. The gene calls are TRBV15 and TRBJ2-7; 7 bases are shared with TRBD1. The V gene end was trimmed by 0 bases and the J gene end by 2 bases; junction bases not matched to a gene: 4. The CDR3 runs to 15 residues. Germline V gene data show CDR1 as LNHNV and CDR2 as YYDKDF (reference sequence). The chain's CDR3 is CATSRDRGQPYEQYF. The CDR3 DNA reads TGTGCCACCAGCAGAGATAGGGGACAGCCCTACGAGCAGTACTTC. Filled out from reference TRBV15 and TRBJ2-7, the complete variable domain reads DAMVIQNPRYQVTQFGKPVTLSCSQTLNHNVMYWYQQKSSQAPKLLFHYYDKDFNNEADTPDNFQSRRPNTSFCFLDIRSPGLGDTAMYLCATSRDRGQPYEQYFGPGTRLTVT.

This clonotype has more than one count but fewer than ten. The rearrangement joins TRBV5-4 to TRBJ2-7; 9 bases agree with TRBD2. This CDR3 region has 15 residues. With V trimmed by 1 base and J by 0 bases, 2 bases remained unmatched. In germline, CDR1 is SGHNT, CDR2 YYREEE (reference sequence). The CDR3 nucleotides are TGTGCCAGCAGCTTGAAGCGGGGGGCCTCCTACGAGCAGTACTTC. Amino acid sequence: CASSLKRGASYEQYF.

There are a few counts of this clonotype. This chain uses TRBV18 with TRBJ2-5, with D unresolved. This CDR3 has 14 residues. Trimming stripped 2 bases from V and 7 bases from J, with 14 bases between. Germline CDR1 KGHSH, CDR2 LQKENI. CDR3 protein: CASSPGVEFGTQYF. The CDR3 bases are TGTGCCAGCTCACCAGGGGTGGAGTTCGGGACCCAGTACTTC.

Ten or more counts support this clonotype. The chain is built from TRBV7-2 and TRBJ2-7, with D tentatively TRBD1 (5 bases). V lost 5 bases and J lost 0, with 14 bases in between. The CDR3 has 15 residues. Germline CDR1 SGHTA, CDR2 FQGNSA. CDR3 sequence reads: CASSRQGFFSYEQYF. The CDR3 DNA reads as TGTGCCAGCAGCCGTCAGGGTTTCTTCTCCTACGAGCAGTACTTC.

This clonotype was picked up a small number of times. The chain is built from TRBV5-1 and TRBJ2-7; possibly TRBD1 for D (5 bases). V gave up 0 bases and J gave up 7 bases, with 14 bases separating them. Germline V gene sequence: CDR1 SGHRS, CDR2 YFSETQ. The CDR3 runs to 14 residues. CDR3 loop: CASSLEGAGYEQYF. As DNA, the CDR3 is TGCGCCAGCAGCTTGGAAGGGGCAGGGTATGAGCAGTACTTC.

This clonotype was found many times. The rearrangement joins TRBV19 to TRBJ1-1, with D possibly TRBD1 on 5 matching bases. Germline-derived CDR1 and CDR2 are LNHDA and SQIVND (reference sequence). V lost 3 bases and J lost 5, with 19 bases in between. This CDR3 contains 16 residues. CDR3 nucleotide sequence: TGTGCCAGTAGTATGCGGTTTAGGGGCGCGGGGACTGAAGCTTTCTTT. Its protein product is CASSMRFRGAGTEAFF.